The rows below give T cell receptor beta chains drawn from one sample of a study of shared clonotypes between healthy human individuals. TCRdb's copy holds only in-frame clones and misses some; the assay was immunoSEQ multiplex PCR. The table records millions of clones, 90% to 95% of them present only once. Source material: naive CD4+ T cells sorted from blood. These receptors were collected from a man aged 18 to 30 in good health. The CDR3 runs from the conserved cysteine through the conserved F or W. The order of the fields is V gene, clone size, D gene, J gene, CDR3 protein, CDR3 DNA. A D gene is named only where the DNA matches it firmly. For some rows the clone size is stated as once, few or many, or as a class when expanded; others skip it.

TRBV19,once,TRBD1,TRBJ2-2,CASSTSQGAGELFF,TGTGCCAGTAGTACATCGCAGGGGGCCGGGGAGCTGTTTTTT
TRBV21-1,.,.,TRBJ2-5,CASTQVRGLEETQYF,TGTGCCAGCACCCAAGTACGGGGGCTTGAAGAGACCCAGTACTTC
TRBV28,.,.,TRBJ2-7,CASRDTHYFQEQYF,TGTGCCAGCAGAGACACCCACTATTTTCAGGAGCAGTACTTC
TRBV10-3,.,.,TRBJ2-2,CAISESGGRTGELFF,TGTGCCATCAGTGAGTCAGGGGGGCGAACCGGGGAGCTGTTTTTT
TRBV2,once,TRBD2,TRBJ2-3,CASRSSGSDTQYF,TGTGCCAGCAGGTCTAGCGGGAGCGATACGCAGTATTTT
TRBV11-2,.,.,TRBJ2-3,CASSFMPGTQYF,TGTGCCAGCAGCTTCATGCCTGGTACGCAGTATTTT
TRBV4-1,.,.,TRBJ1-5,CASSQTTGSRNQPQHF,TGCGCCAGCAGCCAAACTACCGGGTCGCGCAATCAGCCCCAGCATTTT
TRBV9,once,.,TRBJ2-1,CASSGPGEVHEQFF,TGTGCCAGCAGCGGGCCGGGAGAGGTCCATGAGCAGTTCTTC
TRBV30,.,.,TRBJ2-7,CAWNSGAQTYEQYF,TGTGCCTGGAATTCAGGGGCCCAGACCTACGAGCAGTACTTC
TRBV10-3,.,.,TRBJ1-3,CAISESGGSGNTIYF,TGTGCCATCAGTGAGTCGGGGGGGTCTGGAAACACCATATATTTT
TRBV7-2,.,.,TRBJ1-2,CASSYRLGFNYGYTF,TGTGCCAGCAGCTACCGACTGGGGTTTAACTATGGCTACACCTTC
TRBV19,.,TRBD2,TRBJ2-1,CASSTLGTSKDEQFF,TGTGCCAGTAGTACTCTCGGGACTAGCAAGGATGAGCAGTTCTTC
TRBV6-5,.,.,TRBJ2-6,CASSYSTSSGANVLTF,TGTGCCAGCAGTTACTCTACGAGTTCTGGGGCCAACGTCCTGACTTTC
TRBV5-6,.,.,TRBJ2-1,CASSLLQGFYNEQFF,TGTGCCAGCAGCTTACTACAGGGATTTTACAATGAGCAGTTCTTC
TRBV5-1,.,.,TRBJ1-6,CASSPGQNNSPLHF,TGCGCCAGCAGCCCAGGACAGAATAATTCACCCCTCCACTTT
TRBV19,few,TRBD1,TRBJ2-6,CASSLETGTVKVLTF,TGTGCCAGTAGTCTCGAGACCGGGACAGTAAAGGTCCTGACTTTC
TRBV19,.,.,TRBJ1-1,CASSIDLAARNTEAFF,TGTGCCAGTAGTATAGATTTGGCAGCCCGGAACACTGAAGCTTTCTTT
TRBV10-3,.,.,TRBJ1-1,CAISEISNTEAFF,TGTGCCATCAGTGAGATCTCTAACACTGAAGCTTTCTTT
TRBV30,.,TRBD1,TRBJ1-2,CAWSGGQGANGYTF,TGTGCCTGGAGTGGGGGACAGGGGGCGAACGGCTACACCTTC
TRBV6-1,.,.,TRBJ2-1,CASFAFKRGDNEQFF,TGTGCCAGTTTTGCCTTCAAGAGGGGAGACAATGAGCAGTTCTTC
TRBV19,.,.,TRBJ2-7,CASSEGRGAYEQYF,TGTGCCAGTAGTGAGGGCAGGGGCGCCTACGAGCAGTACTTC
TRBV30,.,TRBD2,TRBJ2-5,CAWSVSSGAQETQYF,TGTGCCTGGAGTGTAAGTAGCGGGGCCCAAGAGACCCAGTACTTC
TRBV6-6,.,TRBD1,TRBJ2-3,CASLPGQGSADTQYF,TGTGCCAGCCTACCGGGACAGGGGAGCGCAGATACGCAGTATTTT
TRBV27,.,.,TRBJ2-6,CASTQLQPSGANVLTF,TGTGCCAGCACCCAACTTCAGCCTTCTGGGGCCAACGTCCTGACTTTC
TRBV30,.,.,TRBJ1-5,CAWAGGPNQPQHF,TGTGCCTGGGCCGGAGGGCCCAATCAGCCCCAGCATTTT
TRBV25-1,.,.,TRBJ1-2,CASSEFGGGYGYTF,TGTGCCAGCAGTGAATTCGGGGGGGGCTATGGCTACACCTTC
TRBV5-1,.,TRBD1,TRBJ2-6,CASGQGDSGANVLTF,TGCGCCAGTGGACAGGGTGATTCTGGGGCCAACGTCCTGACTTTC
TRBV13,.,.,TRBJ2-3,CATLATGSTDTQYF,TGTGCCACCCTCGCGACGGGGAGCACAGATACGCAGTATTTT
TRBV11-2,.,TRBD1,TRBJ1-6,CASSLVRAGGAGVSPLHF,TGTGCCAGCAGCTTAGTTAGGGCAGGGGGCGCGGGAGTATCACCCCTCCACTTT
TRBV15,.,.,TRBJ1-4,CATSRQGQGEKLFF,TGTGCCACCAGCAGGCAGGGTCAGGGAGAAAAACTGTTTTTT
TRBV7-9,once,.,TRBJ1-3,CAIYRPSTQTINSGNTIYF,TGTGCCATCTACCGACCTAGTACACAGACCATAAACTCTGGAAACACCATATATTTT
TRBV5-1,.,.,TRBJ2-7,CASSAEGYGSYEQYF,TGCGCCAGCAGCGCGGAAGGGTATGGCTCCTACGAGCAGTACTTC
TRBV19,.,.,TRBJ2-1,CASSRPALLYNEQFF,TGTGCCAGTAGTCGGCCAGCCTTACTCTACAATGAGCAGTTCTTC
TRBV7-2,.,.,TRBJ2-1,CASYSGLLSNEQFF,TGTGCCAGTTATTCGGGACTTTTATCCAATGAGCAGTTCTTC
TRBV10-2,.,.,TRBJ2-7,CASSEAVSSYEQYF,TGCGCCAGCAGTGAGGCAGTTAGCTCCTACGAGCAGTACTTC
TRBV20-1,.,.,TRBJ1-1,CSAPLNTEAFF,TGCAGTGCGCCGCTGAACACTGAAGCTTTCTTT
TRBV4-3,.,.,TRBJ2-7,CASSQTIAESSYEQYF,TGCGCCAGCAGCCAGACCATAGCGGAAAGCTCCTACGAGCAGTACTTC
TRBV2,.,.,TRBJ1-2,CASSRTANYGYTF,TGTGCCAGCAGTCGGACCGCTAACTATGGCTACACCTTC
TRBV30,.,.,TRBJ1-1,CAWSVTVEAFF,TGTGCCTGGAGTGTGACAGTTGAAGCTTTCTTT
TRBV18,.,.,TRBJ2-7,CASSPTGGRSYEQYF,TGTGCCAGCTCCCCTACCGGGGGCCGCTCCTACGAGCAGTACTTC